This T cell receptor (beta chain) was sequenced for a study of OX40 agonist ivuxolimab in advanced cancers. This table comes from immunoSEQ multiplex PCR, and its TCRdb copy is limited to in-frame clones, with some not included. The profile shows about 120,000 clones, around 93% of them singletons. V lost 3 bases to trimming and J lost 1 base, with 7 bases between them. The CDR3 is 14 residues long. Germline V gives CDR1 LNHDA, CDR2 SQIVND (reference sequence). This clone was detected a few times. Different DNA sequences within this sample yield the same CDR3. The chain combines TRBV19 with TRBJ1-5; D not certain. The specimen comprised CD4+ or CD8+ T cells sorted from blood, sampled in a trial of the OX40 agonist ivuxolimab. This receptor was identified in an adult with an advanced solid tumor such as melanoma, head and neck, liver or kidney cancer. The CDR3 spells CASSIGRSNQPQHF. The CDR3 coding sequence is TGTGCCAGTAGTATCGGCAGGAGCAATCAGCCCCAGCATTTT.